This T cell receptor (beta chain) was identified in a study of CD8 T cells in ankylosing spondylitis. Broader study findings: Among TCR beta sequences, a motif of under ten highly homologous variants appeared characteristic of ankylosing spondylitis blood. Within peripheral blood, clones linked to disease were CD8+ and relatively rare.

Quantitative 5'-RACE with molecular barcodes generated TCR beta libraries. TCRdb recomputed calls from the 5' RACE reads with MiXCR, one row per CDR3 protein. The data contain some 250,000 distinct CDR3 sequences, around 10% of them singletons. In its sample, this clonotype was seen many times. Its antigen is not identified. Germline V lookup: CDR1 SGHRS, CDR2 YFSETQ. The CDR3 consists of 15 residues. With 0 bases removed from V and 2 bases from J, the gap between germline ends came to 11 bases. The TCR comes from a male donor with ankylosing spondylitis or in good health (not recorded which). The chain carries TRBV5-1 and TRBJ1-1; D ambiguous. Sequencing was performed on blood, either unsorted or a sorted T cell fraction (not recorded which). This chain's CDR3 is CASSLEGRKNTEAFF. CDR3 coding DNA: TGCGCCAGCAGCTTGGAGGGCAGGAAAAACACTGAAGCTTTCTTT.